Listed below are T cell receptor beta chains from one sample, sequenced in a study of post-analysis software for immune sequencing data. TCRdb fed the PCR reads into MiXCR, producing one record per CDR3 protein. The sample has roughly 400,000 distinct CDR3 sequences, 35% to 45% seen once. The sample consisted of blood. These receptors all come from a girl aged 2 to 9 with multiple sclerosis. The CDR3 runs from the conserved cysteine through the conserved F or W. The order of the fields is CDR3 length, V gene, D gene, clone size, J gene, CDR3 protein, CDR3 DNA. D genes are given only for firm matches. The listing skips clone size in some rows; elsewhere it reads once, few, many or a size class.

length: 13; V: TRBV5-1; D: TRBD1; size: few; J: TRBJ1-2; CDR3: CASSYRGTYGYTF; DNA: TGCGCCAGCAGCTACAGGGGCACCTATGGCTACACCTTC
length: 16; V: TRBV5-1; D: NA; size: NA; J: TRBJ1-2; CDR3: CASSSYLQGASLGYTF; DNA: TGCGCCAGCAGCTCATATTTACAGGGTGCCTCTCTCGGCTACACCTTC
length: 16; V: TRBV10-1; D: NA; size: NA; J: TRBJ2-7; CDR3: CASSRQRRAKSYEQYF; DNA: TGCGCCAGCAGCCGACAAAGACGAGCGAAATCCTACGAGCAGTACTTC
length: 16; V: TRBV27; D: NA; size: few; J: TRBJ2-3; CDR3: CASSPDKGFSTDTQYF; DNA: TGTGCCAGCAGCCCTGACAAGGGCTTTAGCACAGATACGCAGTATTTT
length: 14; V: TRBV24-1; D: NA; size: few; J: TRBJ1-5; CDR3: CATSDFRSSSPQHF; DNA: TGTGCCACCAGTGATTTTCGATCCTCCAGCCCCCAGCATTTT
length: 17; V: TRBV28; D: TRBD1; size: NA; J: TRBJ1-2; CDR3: CASLTRTGVAPNYGYTF; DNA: TGTGCCAGCCTGACAAGGACAGGGGTCGCCCCTAACTATGGCTACACCTTC
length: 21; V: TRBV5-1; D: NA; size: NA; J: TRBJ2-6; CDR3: CASSLGVIGELGYSGANVLTF; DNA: TGCGCCAGCAGCTTGGGCGTCATTGGAGAACTAGGTTACTCTGGGGCCAACGTCCTGACTTTC
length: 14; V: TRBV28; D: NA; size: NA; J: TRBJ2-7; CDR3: CASSLPGESYEQYF; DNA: TGTGCCAGCAGTTTGCCTGGGGAAAGCTACGAGCAGTACTTC
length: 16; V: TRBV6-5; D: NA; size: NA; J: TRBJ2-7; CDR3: CASSYKWGDSYNEQYF; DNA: TGTGCCAGCAGTTACAAATGGGGAGATTCCTACAATGAGCAGTACTTC
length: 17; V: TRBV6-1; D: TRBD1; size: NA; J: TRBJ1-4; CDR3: CASSGDRGISTNEKLFF; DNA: TGTGCCAGCAGTGGGGACAGGGGGATCTCAACTAATGAAAAACTGTTTTTT
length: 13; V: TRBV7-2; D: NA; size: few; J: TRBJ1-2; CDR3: CASRGRGNYGYTF; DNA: TGTGCCAGCAGGGGGCGGGGGAACTATGGCTACACCTTC
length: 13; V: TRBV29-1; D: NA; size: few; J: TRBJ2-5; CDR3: CSVEQGGVETQYF; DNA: TGCAGCGTTGAACAGGGGGGAGTGGAGACCCAGTACTTC
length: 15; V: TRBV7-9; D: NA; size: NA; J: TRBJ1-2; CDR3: CANAELARYNYGYTF; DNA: TGTGCCAACGCTGAACTTGCCCGATATAACTATGGCTACACCTTC
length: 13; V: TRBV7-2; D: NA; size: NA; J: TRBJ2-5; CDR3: CASGGGEGETQYF; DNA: TGTGCCAGCGGTGGGGGAGAGGGCGAGACCCAGTACTTC